These T cell receptor beta chains were read from a single sample in a study of T-cell memory formation after mild COVID-19. TCRdb ran MiXCR on the 5' RACE reads and lists one entry per CDR3 protein. The sample records around 220,000 distinct CDR3 sequences, 16% being singletons. The sample was PBMCs or a T cell subset sorted from them (not recorded which). These receptors were obtained from a man between 18 and 29 years old who had mild COVID-19 (a few samples of this study predate the infection). Cell type and time point are not known. The CDR3 runs from the conserved cysteine through the conserved F or W. D genes are given only for firm matches. Clone size is given for some rows only: seen once, a few or many times, or a class if the clone is expanded.

len | d_gene | abundance | j_gene | v_gene | CDR3nt | CDR3aa
16 | . | many | TRBJ2-4 | TRBV7-2 | TGTGCCAGCAGCCCGAACCTCGCGTCGGCCAAAAACATTCAGTACTTC | CASSPNLASAKNIQYF
14 | TRBD2 | few | TRBJ2-3 | TRBV6-4 | TGTGCCAGCAGTACTAGCGGGGGTTTGGATACGCAGTATTTT | CASSTSGGLDTQYF
13 | TRBD1 | . | TRBJ1-2 | TRBV12-3/TRBV12-4 | TGTGCCAGCAGCTCAGGGACAGCTCATGGCTACACCTTC | CASSSGTAHGYTF
18 | TRBD2 | . | TRBJ2-2 | TRBV4-1 | TGCGCCAGCAGCCAAGGGGCTAGCGGGGGAGGGTGGACCGGGGAGCTGTTTTTT | CASSQGASGGGWTGELFF
15 | TRBD1 | . | TRBJ2-5 | TRBV11-2 | TGTGCCAGCAGCTTAGCCCCGGACAGGGGCGAGACCCAGTACTTC | CASSLAPDRGETQYF
14 | TRBD1 | . | TRBJ2-7 | TRBV7-2 | TGTGCCAGCAGCTTACGAGACAGGGCGGTTGAGCAGTACTTC | CASSLRDRAVEQYF
13 | . | few | TRBJ2-7 | TRBV2 | TGTGCCAGCAGTGCCGAAGGGACCTACGAGCAGTACTTC | CASSAEGTYEQYF
12 | . | . | TRBJ1-2 | TRBV5-6 | TGTGCCAGCAGCTACAGGATTGCTGGCTACACCTTC | CASSYRIAGYTF
13 | TRBD1 | . | TRBJ2-5 | TRBV12-3/TRBV12-4 | TGTGCCAGCAGGGGACAGGGAAGGGAGACCCAGTACTTC | CASRGQGRETQYF
12 | . | few | TRBJ2-7 | TRBV5-1 | TGCGCCAGCAGCTTATTCTCGGCCCAGCAGTACTTC | CASSLFSAQQYF
15 | TRBD1 | few | TRBJ1-2 | TRBV5-1 | TGCGCCAGCAACGAACGGACAGGAGGAGCCCATGGCTACACCTTC | CASNERTGGAHGYTF
15 | TRBD1 | many | TRBJ1-1 | TRBV5-4 | TGTGCCAGCAGCTTGAACAGGGGCGCGAACACTGAAGCTTTCTTT | CASSLNRGANTEAFF
11 | . | few | TRBJ2-1 | TRBV28 | TGTGCGACGGACATTCACAATGAGCAGTTCTTC | CATDIHNEQFF
17 | TRBD2 | few | TRBJ2-5 | TRBV20-1 | TGCAGTGCCAGCAGAGGGGGGTCACTAGCGGGGCTAAGGACCCAGTACTTC | CSASRGGSLAGLRTQYF
13 | . | few | TRBJ1-4 | TRBV5-1 | TGCGCCAGCACTCCCAGGGGAGGTGAAAAACTGTTTTTT | CASTPRGGEKLFF
13 | TRBD1 | . | TRBJ2-3 | TRBV7-2 | TGTGCCAGCAGCCGCGACAGGGACGATACGCAGTATTTT | CASSRDRDDTQYF
16 | TRBD1 | few | TRBJ2-3 | TRBV12-3/TRBV12-4 | TGTGCCAGCAGGCGAGGGACAGGGGGAGTGTTGGATACGCAGTATTTT | CASRRGTGGVLDTQYF
12 | . | few | TRBJ1-2 | TRBV12-3/TRBV12-4 | TGTGCCAGCAGTTTCTCCGACTATGGCTACACCTTC | CASSFSDYGYTF
14 | . | few | TRBJ2-5 | TRBV5-1 | TGCGCCAGCAGCCCACCGGGACGAGAGGAGACCCAGTACTTC | CASSPPGREETQYF
14 | TRBD1 | . | TRBJ2-5 | TRBV5-1 | TGCGCCAGCAGCCCTCTGGACAGGGAAGAGACCCAGTACTTC | CASSPLDREETQYF
9 | . | few | TRBJ1-2 | TRBV2 | TGTGCCAGCAAACTCGGCTACACCTTC | CASKLGYTF
15 | . | . | TRBJ2-3 | TRBV7-9 | TGTGCCAGCAGGCCTCGTCTTGGGGGAGACTATACGCAGTATTTT | CASRPRLGGDYTQYF
14 | . | . | TRBJ2-5 | TRBV11-2 | TGTGCCAGCAGCTCCGGGACCCGTCTTGGAGCCCAGTACTTC | CASSSGTRLGAQYF
15 | TRBD1 | few | TRBJ2-3 | TRBV7-7 | TGTGCTAGCAGCTTGGGGACAGTACGTGAGGATACGCAGTATTTT | CASSLGTVREDTQYF
17 | . | few | TRBJ2-2 | TRBV4-3 | TGCGCCAGCAGCCCCCACCCTAATTGGCGAAACACCGGGGAGCTGTTTTTT | CASSPHPNWRNTGELFF
13 | TRBD2 | . | TRBJ2-7 | TRBV5-6 | TGTGCCAGCAGCCGGGACTACACGAGGGAGCAGTACTTC | CASSRDYTREQYF
11 | . | . | TRBJ2-3 | TRBV5-6 | TGTGCCAGCAGCTTGCGGAATACGCAGTATTTT | CASSLRNTQYF
15 | . | many | TRBJ1-5 | TRBV27 | TGTGCCAGCAGTTTGGTCCGGGGCGGCAATCAGCCCCAGCATTTT | CASSLVRGGNQPQHF
16 | TRBD1 | few | TRBJ1-1 | TRBV7-2 | TGTGCCAGCAGCGAGAGAGGGACAGCAATGAACACTGAAGCTTTCTTT | CASSERGTAMNTEAFF
15 | . | . | TRBJ2-7 | TRBV5-4 | TGTGCCAGCAGCTTCAGTCGGGGGCGGTCCTACGAGCAGTACTTC | CASSFSRGRSYEQYF
14 | . | few | TRBJ2-5 | TRBV7-2 | TGTGCCAGCAGCTTAGTAGCGGACCAAGAGACCCAGTACTTC | CASSLVADQETQYF
12 | . | many | TRBJ2-1 | TRBV5-1 | TGCGCCAGCAGCTTGGAACGCAATGAGCAGTTCTTC | CASSLERNEQFF
13 | TRBD2 | . | TRBJ2-3 | TRBV7-2 | TGTGCCAGCCGCCCGGGGGGGGCAGATACGCAGTATTTT | CASRPGGADTQYF
14 | . | . | TRBJ2-5 | TRBV11-2 | TGTGCCAGCAGCTTAGGAACGGCTCAGAGGGCCCAGTACTTC | CASSLGTAQRAQYF